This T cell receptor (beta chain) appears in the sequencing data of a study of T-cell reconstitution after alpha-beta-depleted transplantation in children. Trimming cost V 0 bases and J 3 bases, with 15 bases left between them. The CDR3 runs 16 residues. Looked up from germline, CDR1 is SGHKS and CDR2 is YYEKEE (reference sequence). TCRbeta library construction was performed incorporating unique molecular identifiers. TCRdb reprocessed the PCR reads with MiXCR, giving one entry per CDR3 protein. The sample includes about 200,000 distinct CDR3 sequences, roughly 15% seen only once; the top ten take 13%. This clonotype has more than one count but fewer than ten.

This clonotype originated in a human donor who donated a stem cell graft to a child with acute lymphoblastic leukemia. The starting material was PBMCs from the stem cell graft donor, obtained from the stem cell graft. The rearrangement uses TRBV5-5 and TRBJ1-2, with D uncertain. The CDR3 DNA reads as TGTGCCAGCAGCTTGGGAACGGGGAGACTCGACTATGGCTACACCTTC. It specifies CASSLGTGRLDYGYTF.